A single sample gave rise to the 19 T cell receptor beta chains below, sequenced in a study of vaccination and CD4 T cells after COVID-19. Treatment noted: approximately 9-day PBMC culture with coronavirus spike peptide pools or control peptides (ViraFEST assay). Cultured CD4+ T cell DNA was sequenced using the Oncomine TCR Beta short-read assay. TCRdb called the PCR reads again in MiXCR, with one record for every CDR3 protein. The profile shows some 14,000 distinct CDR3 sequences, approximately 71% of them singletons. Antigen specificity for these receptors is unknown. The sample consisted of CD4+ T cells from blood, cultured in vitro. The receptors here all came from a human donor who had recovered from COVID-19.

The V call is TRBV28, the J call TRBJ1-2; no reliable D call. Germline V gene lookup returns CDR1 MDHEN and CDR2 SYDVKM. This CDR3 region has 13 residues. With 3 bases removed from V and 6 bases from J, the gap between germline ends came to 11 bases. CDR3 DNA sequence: TGTGCCAGCAGTTTCTCCGGGAAGAATGGCTACACCTTC. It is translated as CASSFSGKNGYTF.

CDR3: CASRVIYEQYF. The DNA of the CDR3 is TGTGCCAGCAGAGTGATCTACGAGCAGTACTTC. The chain employs TRBV2 and TRBJ2-7; D is unresolved. Germline V gene data show CDR1 as SNHLY and CDR2 as FYNNEI. The CDR3 contains 11 residues. The V end was cut by 6 bases, the J end by 3 bases, with 6 bases between.

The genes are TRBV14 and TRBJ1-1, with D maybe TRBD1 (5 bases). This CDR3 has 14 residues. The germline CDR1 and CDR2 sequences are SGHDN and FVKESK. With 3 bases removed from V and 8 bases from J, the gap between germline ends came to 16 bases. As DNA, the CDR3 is TGTGCCAGCAGCCAGGGCTTCTGGCAGGGAGAAGCTTTCTTT. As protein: CASSQGFWQGEAFF.

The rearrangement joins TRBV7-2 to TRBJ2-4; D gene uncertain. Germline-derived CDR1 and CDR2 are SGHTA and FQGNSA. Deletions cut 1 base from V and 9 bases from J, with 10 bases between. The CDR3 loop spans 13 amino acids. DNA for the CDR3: TGTGCCAGCAGCTTAGGGGGTATCCCCATTCAGTACTTC. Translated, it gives CASSLGGIPIQYF.

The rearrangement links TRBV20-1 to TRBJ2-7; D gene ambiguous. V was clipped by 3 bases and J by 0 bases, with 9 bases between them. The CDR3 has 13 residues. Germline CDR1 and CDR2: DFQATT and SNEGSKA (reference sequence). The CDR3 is CSASGPPSYEQYF. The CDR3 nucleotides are TGCAGTGCTAGTGGACCGCCCTCCTACGAGCAGTACTTC.

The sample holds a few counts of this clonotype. The CDR3: CASSNQCSSNQPQHF. The CDR3 nucleotides are TGTGCCAGCAGCAATCAATGTAGTAGCAATCAGCCCCAGCATTTT. The chain recombines TRBV21-1 with TRBJ1-5. TRBV21-1 counts as a pseudogene. This CDR3 region has 15 residues.

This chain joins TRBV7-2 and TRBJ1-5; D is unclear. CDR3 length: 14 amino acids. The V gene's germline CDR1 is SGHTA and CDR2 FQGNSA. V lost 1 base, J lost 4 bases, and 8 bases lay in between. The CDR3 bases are TGTGCCAGCAGCTTAGTAGCGGGGAATCAGCCCCAGCATTTT. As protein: CASSLVAGNQPQHF.

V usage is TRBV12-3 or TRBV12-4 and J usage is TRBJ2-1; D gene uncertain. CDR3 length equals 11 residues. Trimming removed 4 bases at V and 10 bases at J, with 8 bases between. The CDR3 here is CASSSRLEQFF. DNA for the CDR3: TGTGCCAGCAGTTCCAGACTCGAGCAGTTCTTC.

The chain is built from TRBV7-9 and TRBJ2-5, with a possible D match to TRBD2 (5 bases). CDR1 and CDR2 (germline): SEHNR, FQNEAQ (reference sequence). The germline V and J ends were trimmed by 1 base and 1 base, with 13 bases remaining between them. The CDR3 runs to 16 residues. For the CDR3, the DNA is TGTGCCAGCAGCTTAGACGGAGGTTTAGTCCAAGAGACCCAGTACTTC. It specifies CASSLDGGLVQETQYF.

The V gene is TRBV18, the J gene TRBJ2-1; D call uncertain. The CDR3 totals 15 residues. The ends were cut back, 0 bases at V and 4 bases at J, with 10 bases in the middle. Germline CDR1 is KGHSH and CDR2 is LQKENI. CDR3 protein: CASSPPLQVYNEQFF. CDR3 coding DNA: TGTGCCAGCTCACCACCGCTGCAGGTTTACAATGAGCAGTTCTTC.

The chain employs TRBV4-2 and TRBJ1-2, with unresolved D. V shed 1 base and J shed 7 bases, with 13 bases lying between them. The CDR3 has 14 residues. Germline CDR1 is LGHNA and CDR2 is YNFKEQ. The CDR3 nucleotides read TGTGCCAGCAGCCAAGCCCAAGGTGGTAGTGGCTACACCTTC. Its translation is CASSQAQGGSGYTF.

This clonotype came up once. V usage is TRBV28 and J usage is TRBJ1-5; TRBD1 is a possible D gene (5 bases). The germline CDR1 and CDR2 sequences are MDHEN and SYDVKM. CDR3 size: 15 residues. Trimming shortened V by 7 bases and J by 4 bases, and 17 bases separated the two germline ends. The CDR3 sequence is CASTWGVTANQPQHF. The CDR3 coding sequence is TGTGCCAGCACGTGGGGGGTCACGGCGAATCAGCCCCAGCATTTT.

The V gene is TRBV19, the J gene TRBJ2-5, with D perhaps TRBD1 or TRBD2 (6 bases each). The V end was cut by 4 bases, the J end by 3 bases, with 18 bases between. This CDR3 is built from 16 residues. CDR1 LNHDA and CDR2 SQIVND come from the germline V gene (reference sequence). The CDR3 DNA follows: TGTGCCAGTAGTACCCCAGGTGGGGGGCGAAAAGAGACCCAGTACTTC. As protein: CASSTPGGGRKETQYF.

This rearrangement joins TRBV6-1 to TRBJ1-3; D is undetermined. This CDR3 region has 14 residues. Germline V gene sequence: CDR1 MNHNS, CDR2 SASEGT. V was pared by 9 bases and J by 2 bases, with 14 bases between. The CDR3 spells CASGLHVTGNTIYF. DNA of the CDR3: TGTGCCAGTGGACTTCATGTAACTGGAAACACCATATATTTT.

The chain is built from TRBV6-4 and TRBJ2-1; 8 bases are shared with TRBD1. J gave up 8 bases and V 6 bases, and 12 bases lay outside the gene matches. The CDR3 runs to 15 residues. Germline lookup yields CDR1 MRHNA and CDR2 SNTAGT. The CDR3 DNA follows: TGTGCCAGCAGCCGGGGACAGGAATTACGGCATGAGCAGTTCTTC. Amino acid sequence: CASSRGQELRHEQFF.

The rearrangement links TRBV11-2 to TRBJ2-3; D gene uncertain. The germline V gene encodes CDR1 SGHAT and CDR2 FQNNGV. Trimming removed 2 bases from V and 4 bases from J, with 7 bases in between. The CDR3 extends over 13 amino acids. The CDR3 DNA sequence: TGTGCCAGCAGCTTAAAACCGGCAGATACGCAGTATTTT. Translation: CASSLKPADTQYF. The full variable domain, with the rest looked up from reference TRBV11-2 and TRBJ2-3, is EAGVAQSPRYKIIEKRQSVAFWCNPISGHATLYWYQQILGQGPKLLIQFQNNGVVDDSQLPKDRFSAERLKGVDSTLKIQPAKLEDSAVYLCASSLKPADTQYFGPGTRLTVL.

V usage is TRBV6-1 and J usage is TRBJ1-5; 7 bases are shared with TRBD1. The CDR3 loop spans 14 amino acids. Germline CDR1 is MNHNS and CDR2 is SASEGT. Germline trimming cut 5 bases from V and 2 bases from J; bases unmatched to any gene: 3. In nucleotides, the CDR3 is TGTGCCAGCAGTCGAACAGGGGGCAATCAGCCCCAGCATTTT. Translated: CASSRTGGNQPQHF.

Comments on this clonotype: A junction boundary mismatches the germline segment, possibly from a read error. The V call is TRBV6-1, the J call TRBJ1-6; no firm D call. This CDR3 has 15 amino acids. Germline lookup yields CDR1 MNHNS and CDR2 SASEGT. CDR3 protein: CASTLRRDYSSPLHF. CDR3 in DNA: TGTGCCAGCACCCTTCGTCGGGATTATAGTTCACCCCTCCACTTT.

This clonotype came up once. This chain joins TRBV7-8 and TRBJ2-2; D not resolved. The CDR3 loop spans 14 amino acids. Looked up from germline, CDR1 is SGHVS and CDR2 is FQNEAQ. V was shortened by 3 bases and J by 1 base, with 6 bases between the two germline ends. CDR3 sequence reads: CASSFQQNTGELFF. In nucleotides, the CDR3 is TGTGCCAGCAGCTTTCAACAGAACACCGGGGAGCTGTTTTTT.